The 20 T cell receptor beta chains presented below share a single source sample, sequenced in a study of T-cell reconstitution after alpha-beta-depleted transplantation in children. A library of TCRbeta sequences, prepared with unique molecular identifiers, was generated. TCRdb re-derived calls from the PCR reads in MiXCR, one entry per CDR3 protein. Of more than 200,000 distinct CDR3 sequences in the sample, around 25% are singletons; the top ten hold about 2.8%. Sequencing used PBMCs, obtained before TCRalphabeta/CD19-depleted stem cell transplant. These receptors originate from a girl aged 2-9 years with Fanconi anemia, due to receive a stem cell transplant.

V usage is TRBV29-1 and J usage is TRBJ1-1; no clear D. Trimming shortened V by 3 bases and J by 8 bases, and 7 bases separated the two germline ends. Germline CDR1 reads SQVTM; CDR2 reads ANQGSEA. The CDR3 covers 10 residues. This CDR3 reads CSVEGHEAFF. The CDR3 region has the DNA TGCAGCGTTGAGGGTCACGAAGCTTTCTTT.

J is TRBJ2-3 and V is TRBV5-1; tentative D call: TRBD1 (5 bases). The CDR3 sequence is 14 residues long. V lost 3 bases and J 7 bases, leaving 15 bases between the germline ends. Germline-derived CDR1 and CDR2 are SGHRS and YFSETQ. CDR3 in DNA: TGCGCCAGCAGCTCCAGTGTGGCAGGGAATACGCAGTATTTT. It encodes CASSSSVAGNTQYF.

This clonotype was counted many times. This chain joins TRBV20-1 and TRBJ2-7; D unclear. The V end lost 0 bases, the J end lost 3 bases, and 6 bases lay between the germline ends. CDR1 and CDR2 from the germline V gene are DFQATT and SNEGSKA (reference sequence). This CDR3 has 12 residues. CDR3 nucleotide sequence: TGCAGTGCTAGAGATTTGGGCTACGAGCAGTACTTC. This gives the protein CSARDLGYEQYF.

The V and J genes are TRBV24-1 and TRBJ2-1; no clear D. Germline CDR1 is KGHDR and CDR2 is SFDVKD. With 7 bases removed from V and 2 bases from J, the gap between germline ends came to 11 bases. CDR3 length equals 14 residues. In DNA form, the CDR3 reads TGTGCCACCAGCGGTACCCCGCCCTACAATGAGCAGTTCTTC. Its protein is CATSGTPPYNEQFF.

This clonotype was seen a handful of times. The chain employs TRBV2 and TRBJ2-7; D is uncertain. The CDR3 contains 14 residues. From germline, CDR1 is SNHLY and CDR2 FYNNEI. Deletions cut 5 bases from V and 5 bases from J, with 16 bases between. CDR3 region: CASSNRRDVDEQYF. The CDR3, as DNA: TGTGCCAGCAGTAATAGGCGAGACGTGGACGAGCAGTACTTC.

CDR3 DNA sequence: TGCAGCGTCATTGTAGCGGGAGCTCGAGAGACCCAGTACTTC. It yields the protein CSVIVAGARETQYF. The J gene is TRBJ2-5, the V gene TRBV29-1; 9 nucleotides agree with TRBD2. There are 14 residues in the CDR3. With V trimmed by 6 bases and J by 4 bases, 9 bases remained unmatched. The germline V gene encodes CDR1 SQVTM and CDR2 ANQGSEA.

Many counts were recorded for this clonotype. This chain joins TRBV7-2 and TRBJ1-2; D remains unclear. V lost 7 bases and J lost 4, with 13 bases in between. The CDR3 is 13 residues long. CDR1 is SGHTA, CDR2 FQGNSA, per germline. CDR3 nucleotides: TGTGCCAGCACCGTGGGGATCGGCTATGGCTACACCTTC. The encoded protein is CASTVGIGYGYTF.

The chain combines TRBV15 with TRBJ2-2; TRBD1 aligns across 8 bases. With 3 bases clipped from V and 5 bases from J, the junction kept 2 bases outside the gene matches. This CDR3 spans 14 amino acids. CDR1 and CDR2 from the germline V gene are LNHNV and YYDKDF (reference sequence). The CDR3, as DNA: TGTGCCACCAGCAGTGGACAGGGAACCGGGGAGCTGTTTTTT. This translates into CATSSGQGTGELFF. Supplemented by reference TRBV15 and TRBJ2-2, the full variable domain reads DAMVIQNPRYQVTQFGKPVTLSCSQTLNHNVMYWYQQKSSQAPKLLFHYYDKDFNNEADTPDNFQSRRPNTSFCFLDIRSPGLGDTAMYLCATSSGQGTGELFFGEGSRLTVL.

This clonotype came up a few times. CDR3 in DNA: TGCAGTGCTAGGAGTGCGGGGCGCCAAGAGACCCAGTACTTC. Encoded protein: CSARSAGRQETQYF. The rearrangement uses TRBV20-1 and TRBJ2-5; a weak D match, TRBD2 (6 bases). V shed 3 bases and J shed 1 base, with 12 bases lying between them. The CDR3 extends over 14 amino acids. Germline CDR1 reads DFQATT; CDR2 reads SNEGSKA (reference sequence).

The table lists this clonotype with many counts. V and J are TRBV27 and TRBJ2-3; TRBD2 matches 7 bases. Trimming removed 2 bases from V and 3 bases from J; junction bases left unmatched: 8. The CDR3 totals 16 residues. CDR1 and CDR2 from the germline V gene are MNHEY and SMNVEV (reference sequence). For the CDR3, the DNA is TGTGCCAGCAGTTTACTTCGAGGGGAGGGTACAGATACGCAGTATTTT. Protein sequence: CASSLLRGEGTDTQYF.

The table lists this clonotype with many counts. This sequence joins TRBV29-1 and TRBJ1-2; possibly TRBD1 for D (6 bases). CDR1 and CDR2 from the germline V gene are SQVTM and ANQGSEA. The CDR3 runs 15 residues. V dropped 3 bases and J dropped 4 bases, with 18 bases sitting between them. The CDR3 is CSVDPLRQASYGYTF. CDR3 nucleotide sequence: TGCAGCGTTGACCCGCTCCGACAGGCCTCCTATGGCTACACCTTC.

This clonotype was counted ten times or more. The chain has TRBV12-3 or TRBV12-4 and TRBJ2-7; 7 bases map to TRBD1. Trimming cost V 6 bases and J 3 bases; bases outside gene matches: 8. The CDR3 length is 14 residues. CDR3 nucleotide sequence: TGTGCCAGCAGCCAACAGGGGAACCACTACGAGCAGTACTTC. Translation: CASSQQGNHYEQYF.

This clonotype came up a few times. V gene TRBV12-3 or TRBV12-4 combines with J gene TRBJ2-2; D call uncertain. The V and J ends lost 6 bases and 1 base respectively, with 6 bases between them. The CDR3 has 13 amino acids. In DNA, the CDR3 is TGTGCCAGCAGGGGGATGAACACCGGGGAGCTGTTTTTT. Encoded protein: CASRGMNTGELFF.

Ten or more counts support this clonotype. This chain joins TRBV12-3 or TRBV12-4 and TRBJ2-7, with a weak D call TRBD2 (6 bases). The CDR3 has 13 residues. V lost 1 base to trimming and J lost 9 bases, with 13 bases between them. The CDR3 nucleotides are TGTGCCAGCAGTTTAGTGCGGGGTTATGGGCAGTACTTC. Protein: CASSLVRGYGQYF.

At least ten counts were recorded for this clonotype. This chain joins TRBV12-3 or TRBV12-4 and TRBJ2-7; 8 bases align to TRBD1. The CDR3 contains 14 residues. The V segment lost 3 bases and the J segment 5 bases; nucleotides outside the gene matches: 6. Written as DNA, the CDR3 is TGTGCCAGCAGTTTGGAGACAGGGGTCAACGAGCAGTACTTC. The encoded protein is CASSLETGVNEQYF.

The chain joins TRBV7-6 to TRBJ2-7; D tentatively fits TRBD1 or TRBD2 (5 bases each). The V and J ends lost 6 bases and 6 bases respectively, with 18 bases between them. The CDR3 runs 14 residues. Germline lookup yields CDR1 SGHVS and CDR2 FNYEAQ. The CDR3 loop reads CASSSLAWGSEQYF. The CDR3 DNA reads TGTGCCAGCAGTTCATTGGCGTGGGGGAGCGAGCAGTACTTC.

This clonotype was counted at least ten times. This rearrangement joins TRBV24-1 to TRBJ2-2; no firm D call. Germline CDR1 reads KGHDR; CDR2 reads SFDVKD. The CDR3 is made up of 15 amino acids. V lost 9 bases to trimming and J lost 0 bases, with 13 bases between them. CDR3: CATGKDNANTGELFF. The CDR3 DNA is TGTGCCACCGGCAAAGACAACGCGAACACCGGGGAGCTGTTTTTT.

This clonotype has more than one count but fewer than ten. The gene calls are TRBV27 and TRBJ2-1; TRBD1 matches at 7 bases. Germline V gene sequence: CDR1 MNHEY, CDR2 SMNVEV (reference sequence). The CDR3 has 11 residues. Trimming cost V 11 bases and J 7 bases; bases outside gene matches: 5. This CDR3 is CALPQGNEQFF. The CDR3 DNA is TGTGCCCTACCACAGGGGAATGAGCAGTTCTTC.

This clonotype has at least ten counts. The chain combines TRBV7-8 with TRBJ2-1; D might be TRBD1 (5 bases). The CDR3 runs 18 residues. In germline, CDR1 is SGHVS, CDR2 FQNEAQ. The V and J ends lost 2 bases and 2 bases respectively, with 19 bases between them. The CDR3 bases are TGTGCCAGCAGCTTATTGGGCAGGGCCCAGATACCCTACAATGAGCAGTTCTTC. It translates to CASSLLGRAQIPYNEQFF. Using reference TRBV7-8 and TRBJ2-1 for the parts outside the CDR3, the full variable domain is GAGVSQSPRYKVAKRGQDVALRCDPISGHVSLFWYQQALGQGPEFLTYFQNEAQLDKSGLPSDRFFAERPEGSVSTLKIQRTQQEDSAVYLCASSLLGRAQIPYNEQFFGPGTRLTVL.

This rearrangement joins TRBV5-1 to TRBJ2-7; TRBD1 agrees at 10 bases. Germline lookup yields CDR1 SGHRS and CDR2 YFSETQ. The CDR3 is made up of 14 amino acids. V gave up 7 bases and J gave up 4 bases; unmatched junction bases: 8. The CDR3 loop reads CASGIDRGLYEQYF. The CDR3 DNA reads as TGCGCCAGCGGAATAGACAGGGGGCTGTACGAGCAGTACTTC.